This entry concerns a single T cell receptor (beta chain). Measured with immunoSEQ multiplex PCR; TCRdb has only the in-frame clones, and not every one. This sample has around 140,000 clones, with 88% found just once. The entry originates in a study of blood T cell repertoires in COVID-19. The CDR3 has 12 amino acids. The V end was cut by 7 bases, the J end by 8 bases, with 14 bases between. V usage is TRBV6-7 and J usage is TRBJ1-2; D perhaps matches TRBD1 (6 bases). TRBV6-7 has ORF status, its function being uncertain. The TCR was taken from a human donor in a cohort sampled during active COVID-19. The material sequenced was peripheral blood. CDR3 region: CASTGGAEGYTF. The CDR3 DNA sequence: TGTGCCAGCACCGGGGGGGCGGAGGGCTACACCTTC.